The clone carrying this T cell receptor beta chain was recorded many times. What it recognizes is unknown. A NOSPECS grade of at least 4, a Clinical Activity Score of at least 3 and duration under 3 months were recorded in ophthalmopathy patients. Those patients with uncontrolled infection, other autoimmune disease, pregnancy or lactation were excluded. This entry belongs to a study of T cells in Graves' hyperthyroidism and ophthalmopathy. Overall study findings and caveats: Ophthalmopathy onset followed model prediction by a median roughly six months.

Amplification yielded TCR beta CDR3 regions, with RNA transcripts as the source. First-round RT-PCR of the TCR CDR3 relied on the HTBI primer set. TCRdb passed the multiplex PCR reads through MiXCR, listing each CDR3 protein once. The sample shows hundreds of thousands of distinct CDR3 sequences, around 15% of them seen only once. The CDR3 is 14 residues long. Per the germline V gene, CDR1 is SGHTA and CDR2 is FQGNSA. Trimming at V came to 3 bases and at J to 5 bases, leaving 2 bases not matched to a gene. The rearrangement links TRBV7-2 to TRBJ2-5, with TRBD2 matching over 11 bases. Sequencing input: blood. This receptor was identified in a woman in her sixties or seventies with Graves' ophthalmopathy. This chain's CDR3 is CASSFSGGVETQYF. The CDR3 DNA reads TGTGCCAGCAGCTTTAGCGGGGGGGTGGAGACCCAGTACTTC.